A single T cell receptor beta chain is shown here with its context. The antigen is not known. Caucasian adults living in Nashville, Tennessee, provided all samples. From CD4+ cells came CD45RA+ naive and CD45RA-negative memory subsets. This sample is part of a study of shared clonotypes between healthy human individuals. Notes on the study in general: Non-shared clonotypes had lower generation probabilities than clonotypes shared by all four sorted-subset donors.

Study processing details: ImmunoSEQ sequences covered only the junction and lacked quality scores; filtering therefore differed. Repertoires were generated with immunoSEQ multiplex PCR, while TCRdb's copy carries only in-frame clones and drops some. V and J calls and clone size are as listed in that table; D and trimming were resolved from the DNA. This repertoire shows around 700,000 clones, more than 70% found once; its top ten account for around 1.8%. Trimming cost V 5 bases and J 0 bases; bases outside gene matches: 3. CDR1 is MNHNY, CDR2 SVGAGI, per germline (reference sequence). The CDR3 spans 15 residues.

The rearrangement uses TRBV6-6 and TRBJ2-7, with 11 bases identical to TRBD1. Sequenced input: memory CD4+ T cells sorted from blood. Subset reported: CD45RA-negative fraction. This clonotype was sampled from a woman younger than 45 in good health. The CDR3 region has the DNA TGTGCCAGCAGTGCCGGACAGGGGGCCTCCTACGAGCAGTACTTC. Its protein product is CASSAGQGASYEQYF.